This is a list of T cell receptor beta chains from one sample in a study of T cell repertoires in cytomegalovirus infection. TCRdb reprocessed the reads with MiXCR, giving one entry per CDR3 protein. This sample has approximately 500,000 distinct CDR3 sequences, with approximately 15% found just once. The sequencing input was CD8+ T cells from PBMCs. All receptors come from a human donor in good health (CMV status not recorded). Some clones in this sample may be carry-over from other donors' samples. Each CDR3 is given with its conserved first and last residue. The order of the fields is D gene, J gene, V gene, clone size, CDR3 protein, CDR3 DNA. A D gene is named only where the DNA matches it firmly. Size is stated for part of the rows, as once, few or many counts, or as a class when the clone is expanded.

TRBD2,TRBJ2-1,TRBV7-3,few,CASSSGDYMGHEQFF,TGTGCCAGCAGCTCCGGGGACTACATGGGCCATGAGCAGTTCTTC
.,TRBJ1-5,TRBV27,few,CASSLSGPLVNQPQHF,TGTGCCAGCAGTTTAAGCGGGCCCCTCGTTAATCAGCCCCAGCATTTT
TRBD1,TRBJ2-1,TRBV7-3,many,CASTPGQSTSEQFF,TGTGCCAGCACCCCGGGACAGAGTACAAGTGAGCAGTTCTTC
.,TRBJ2-6,TRBV12-3/TRBV12-4,few,CASSPIKSGSGANVLTF,TGTGCCAGCAGCCCAATTAAGAGCGGCTCTGGGGCCAACGTCCTGACTTTC
.,TRBJ2-7,TRBV6-5,many,CASSTPRGNPSYEQYF,TGTGCCAGCAGTACCCCCCGGGGGAACCCCTCCTACGAGCAGTACTTC
TRBD2,TRBJ2-1,TRBV10-2,.,CASSDTGLAGGVEQFF,TGCGCCAGCAGTGACACGGGACTAGCGGGGGGGGTTGAGCAGTTCTTC
.,TRBJ2-1,TRBV6-5,many,CASSTGGELYNEQFF,TGTGCCAGCAGTACTGGTGGGGAGTTGTACAATGAGCAGTTCTTC
TRBD1,TRBJ2-7,TRBV27,many,CASSYQGAYEQYF,TGTGCCAGCAGTTACCAGGGGGCCTACGAGCAGTACTTC
TRBD1,TRBJ2-5,TRBV18,few,CASSPPIRTGAIGETQYF,TGTGCCAGCTCACCACCGATCCGGACAGGGGCTATTGGAGAGACCCAGTACTTC
TRBD1,TRBJ2-7,TRBV20-1,many,CSARDSGTGGPYEQYF,TGCAGTGCTAGAGACTCCGGGACAGGGGGACCCTACGAGCAGTACTTC
.,TRBJ2-3,TRBV7-8,many,CASSLAPPQTIRTDTQYF,TGTGCCAGCAGCTTAGCCCCACCACAGACTATTCGCACAGATACGCAGTATTTT
.,TRBJ2-4,TRBV7-8,many,CASSSSPVGKNIQYF,TGTGCCAGCAGCTCCAGCCCCGTGGGCAAAAACATTCAGTACTTC
.,TRBJ1-2,TRBV27,few,CASSEGSNYGYTF,TGTGCCAGCAGTGAGGGATCCAACTATGGCTACACCTTC
TRBD1,TRBJ2-3,TRBV28,.,CASSPAGTGSGDTQYF,TGTGCCAGCAGCCCCGCCGGGACAGGGTCTGGCGATACGCAGTATTTT
.,TRBJ2-7,TRBV3-1,many,CASSQSGVTYYEQYF,TGTGCCAGCAGCCAATCAGGCGTCACGTACTACGAGCAGTACTTC
.,TRBJ1-1,TRBV7-8,many,CASSSPGGTMNTEAFF,TGTGCCAGCAGCTCCCCTGGGGGTACTATGAACACTGAAGCTTTCTTT
TRBD2,TRBJ2-5,TRBV7-8,many,CASRRLAGGSQETQYF,TGTGCCAGCAGGAGACTAGCGGGGGGGAGTCAAGAGACCCAGTACTTC
.,TRBJ2-1,TRBV28,.,CASSSPYGRDSGDEQFF,TGTGCCAGCAGTTCTCCTTATGGGCGGGACTCGGGCGATGAGCAGTTCTTC
.,TRBJ1-1,TRBV7-9,many,CASSFTDSNTEAFF,TGTGCCAGCAGTTTTACCGACAGTAACACTGAAGCTTTCTTT
.,TRBJ2-7,TRBV28,many,CASSLLWGGTYEQYF,TGTGCCAGCAGTTTACTGTGGGGAGGTACCTACGAGCAGTACTTC
.,TRBJ1-1,TRBV5-1,few,CASSLNSMNTEAFF,TGCGCCAGCAGCTTGAACAGTATGAACACTGAAGCTTTCTTT
.,TRBJ2-7,TRBV19,.,CASSIRSTGTAGEQYF,TGTGCCAGTAGTATAAGGTCCACCGGGACGGCGGGGGAGCAGTACTTC
TRBD1,TRBJ2-3,TRBV11-2,few,CASSLGTGWYF,TGTGCCAGCAGCTTAGGGACAGGATGGTATTTT
TRBD2,TRBJ2-7,TRBV14,many,CASSQTSGSSYEQYF,TGTGCCAGCAGCCAAACCAGCGGGAGCTCCTACGAGCAGTACTTC
TRBD1,TRBJ1-2,TRBV27,few,CASSSRTGRGYTF,TGTGCCAGCAGTTCGAGGACAGGCAGAGGCTACACCTTC
TRBD1,TRBJ2-1,TRBV13,.,CASSSDRGQLHRFF,TGTGCCAGCAGCTCGGACAGGGGGCAGCTCCATCGGTTCTTC
.,TRBJ2-3,TRBV4-2,many,CASSQDWRHSTDTQYF,TGTGCCAGCAGCCAAGATTGGCGACATTCCACAGATACGCAGTATTTT
.,TRBJ1-5,TRBV18,.,CASSPPDGGVYGPQHF,TGTGCCAGCTCACCCCCGGACGGAGGGGTCTATGGGCCCCAGCATTTT
.,TRBJ2-7,TRBV7-3,.,CASSPPGTSQYEQYF,TGTGCCAGCAGCCCCCCCGGGACATCACAATACGAGCAGTACTTC
TRBD1,TRBJ1-2,TRBV12-5,few,CASGIGTGRDYGYTF,TGTGCTAGTGGCATTGGGACAGGCAGGGACTATGGCTACACCTTC
.,TRBJ1-1,TRBV27,.,CASSWDESSEAFF,TGTGCCAGCAGCTGGGACGAATCCTCTGAAGCTTTCTTT
.,TRBJ2-7,TRBV27,.,CASSSDSGTPRLEQYF,TGTGCCAGCAGTTCCGACTCCGGGACCCCTAGGTTAGAGCAGTACTTC
TRBD1,TRBJ2-2,TRBV27,few,CASSLGQGRGELFF,TGTGCCAGCAGTTTAGGACAGGGGAGGGGGGAGCTGTTTTTT
TRBD1,TRBJ1-2,TRBV5-1,many,CASSLLRGQDYGYTF,TGCGCCAGCAGCTTGCTCAGGGGGCAGGACTATGGCTACACCTTC
TRBD1,TRBJ1-1,TRBV19,.,CASSDPGQGALNTEAFF,TGTGCCAGTAGTGATCCGGGACAGGGGGCTTTGAACACTGAAGCTTTCTTT
.,TRBJ2-1,TRBV12-3/TRBV12-4,.,CASSPDEKQFF,TGTGCCAGCAGCCCTGACGAGAAGCAGTTCTTC
.,TRBJ1-3,TRBV19,few,CASSIAAAISGNTIYF,TGTGCCAGTAGTATCGCCGCGGCCATCTCTGGAAACACCATATATTTT
.,TRBJ2-7,TRBV10-3,.,CAIRETGYEQYF,TGTGCCATCAGGGAAACAGGCTACGAGCAGTACTTC
TRBD1,TRBJ1-2,TRBV12-3/TRBV12-4,many,CASSARQGNNYGYTF,TGTGCCAGCAGTGCCAGACAGGGGAATAACTATGGCTACACCTTC
TRBD2,TRBJ2-3,TRBV28,few,CASSLFGTSGSTDTQYF,TGTGCCAGCAGTTTATTCGGGACTAGCGGGAGCACAGATACGCAGTATTTT
.,TRBJ1-1,TRBV4-1,many,CASSRIQGMNTEAFF,TGCGCCAGCAGCCGGATTCAGGGGATGAACACTGAAGCTTTCTTT
TRBD1,TRBJ1-2,TRBV27,many,CASSLATGGDYGYTF,TGTGCCAGCAGTTTAGCGACAGGGGGAGACTATGGCTACACCTTC
.,TRBJ2-7,TRBV20-1,.,CSAEREASSYEPYF,TGCAGTGCTGAAAGGGAGGCCAGCTCCTACGAGCCGTACTTC
TRBD2,TRBJ2-3,TRBV19,many,CASSQPGLAGASGTDTQYF,TGTGCCAGTTCGCAACCGGGACTAGCGGGAGCTAGTGGCACAGATACGCAGTATTTT